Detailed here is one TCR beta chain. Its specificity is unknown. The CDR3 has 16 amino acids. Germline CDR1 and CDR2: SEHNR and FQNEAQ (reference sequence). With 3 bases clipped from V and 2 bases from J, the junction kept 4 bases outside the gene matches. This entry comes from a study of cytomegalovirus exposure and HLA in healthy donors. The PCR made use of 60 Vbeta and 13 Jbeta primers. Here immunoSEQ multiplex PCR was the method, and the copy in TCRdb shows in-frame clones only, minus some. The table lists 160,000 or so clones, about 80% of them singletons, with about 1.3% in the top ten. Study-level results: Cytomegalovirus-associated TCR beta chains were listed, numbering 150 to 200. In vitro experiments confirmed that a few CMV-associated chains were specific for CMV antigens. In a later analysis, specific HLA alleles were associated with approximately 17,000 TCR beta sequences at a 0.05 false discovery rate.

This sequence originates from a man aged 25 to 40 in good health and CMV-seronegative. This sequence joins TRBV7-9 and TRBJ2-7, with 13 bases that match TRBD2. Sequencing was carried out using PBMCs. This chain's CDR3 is CASSFGLAGETYEQYF. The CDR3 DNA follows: TGTGCCAGCAGCTTTGGACTAGCGGGGGAGACCTACGAGCAGTACTTC.